This TCR beta chain was sequenced in a study of T cells after yellow fever vaccination. Details on this clonotype: Its antigen is not identified.

Study-wide points: When the response was secondary, it was weaker but reached its peak faster, day 5 versus 15.

CDR1 is MNHEY, CDR2 SMNVEV, per germline (reference sequence). V lost 5 bases and J lost 7; bases outside the gene matches: 12. The CDR3 extends over 16 amino acids. Template-switching 5'RACE yielded the TCR cDNA; a universal primer site and UMIs were added in the process. From the 5' RACE reads, TCRdb called clonotypes with MiXCR, one entry per CDR3 protein. The data contain fewer than 450,000 distinct CDR3 sequences, roughly 4% of them seen just once; the ten biggest clones take up 24%. This sample comprised PBMCs, obtained 5 days after the yellow fever booster vaccination. This chain joins TRBV27 and TRBJ2-1, with TRBD2 identical over 9 bases. The receptor was derived from a man younger than 35 who received the YFV17D yellow fever vaccine. The CDR3 reads CASSLWTGTSPNEQFF. CDR3 sequence (DNA): TGTGCCAGCAGTCTATGGACCGGGACTAGCCCAAATGAGCAGTTCTTC.